This TCR beta chain came from a study of HIV-infected patients and healthy controls. Each CDR3 protein is one row after TCRdb ran MiXCR on the 5' RACE reads. Of about 17,000 distinct CDR3 sequences in the sample, 15% to 20% were seen once. Details on this clonotype: A junction boundary mismatches the germline segment, possibly from a read error.

Germline V gene data show CDR1 as LNHDA and CDR2 as SQIVND (reference sequence). The CDR3 is 14 residues long. Sequenced sample: CD8+ T cells from blood. The chain couples TRBV19 to TRBJ2-4; D may be TRBD1 or TRBD2 (5 bases each). The source of this sequence is a human donor in good health. The CDR3 here is CASSILGDGSIRYF. The DNA for the CDR3 is TGTGCCAGTAGTATCTTAGGGGACGGAAGCATTCGGTACTTC.